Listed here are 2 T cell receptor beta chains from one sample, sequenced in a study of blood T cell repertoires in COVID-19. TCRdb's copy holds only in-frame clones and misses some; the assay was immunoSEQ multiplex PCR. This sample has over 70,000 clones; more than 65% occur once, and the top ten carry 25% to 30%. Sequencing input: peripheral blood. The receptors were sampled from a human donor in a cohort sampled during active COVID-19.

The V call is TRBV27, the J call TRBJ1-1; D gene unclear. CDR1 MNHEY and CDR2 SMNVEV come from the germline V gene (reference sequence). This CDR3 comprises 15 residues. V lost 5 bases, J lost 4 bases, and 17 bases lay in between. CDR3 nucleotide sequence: TGTGCCAGCAGTCCCATCGGGTATGGGAGCACTGAAGCTTTCTTT. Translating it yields CASSPIGYGSTEAFF.

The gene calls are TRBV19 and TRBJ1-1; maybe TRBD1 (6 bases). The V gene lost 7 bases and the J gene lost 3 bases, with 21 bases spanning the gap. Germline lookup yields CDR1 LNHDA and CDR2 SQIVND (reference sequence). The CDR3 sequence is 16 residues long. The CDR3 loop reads CASTILGRGRDTEAFF. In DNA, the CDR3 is TGTGCCAGTACCATTCTCGGGAGGGGGAGGGACACTGAAGCTTTCTTT.